This T cell receptor (beta chain) was captured by sequencing in a study of cytomegalovirus exposure and HLA in healthy donors. The CDR3 runs 18 residues. The junction had 11 bases not matched to a gene; V was cut back by 2 bases and J by 2 bases. The germline V gene has CDR1 SGHDN and CDR2 FVKESK. In the PCR, 60 Vbeta and 13 Jbeta primers were used. Clones were sequenced by immunoSEQ multiplex PCR, and TCRdb holds only the in-frame ones, with some missing. The sample lists some 150,000 clones, roughly 81% occurring once. Details on this clone: Its antigen is currently unknown.

Study findings and constraints: Later on, a genetic analysis was performed. It linked a missense variant in DCLRE1C with V- and J-gene trimming of TCR beta.

The chain carries TRBV14 and TRBJ2-1, with TRBD2 matching 8 bases. The receptor comes from a woman aged 45-60 years in good health and CMV-seronegative. The sequenced sample consisted of PBMCs. CDR3 DNA: TGTGCCAGCAGCCAAAAAAGAGGCGAGCGGGGGACCTACAATGAGCAGTTCTTC. As protein: CASSQKRGERGTYNEQFF.